The following is a TCR beta chain sequence with its context. V lost 4 bases, J lost 1 base, and 5 bases lay in between. CDR1 is SGHNT, CDR2 YYREEE, per germline (reference sequence). The CDR3 totals 12 residues. This specimen comes from a study of cytomegalovirus exposure and HLA in healthy donors. Study overall: An analysis done earlier identified 95 million to 140 million unique TCR beta sequences from about 179 million T cells.

The PCR employed 60 Vbeta primers together with 13 Jbeta primers. Method: immunoSEQ multiplex PCR; TCRdb's copy keeps in-frame clones and lacks some. The sample has some 130,000 clones; approximately 83% are singletons. This TCR came from a man aged 40-55 years in good health and CMV-seronegative. The gene calls are TRBV5-4 and TRBJ1-1; no clear D gene. The sequencing sample was made of PBMCs. The CDR3 loop is CASSAGNTEAFF. The CDR3 DNA reads TGTGCCAGCAGCGCGGGGAACACTGAAGCTTTCTTT.